The next 17 T cell receptor beta chains were all read from a single sample in a study of Ad26.COV2.S vaccination and SARS-CoV-2 variants. Documented treatment: around 19 received Ad26.COV2.S at low or high dose, single or two shots; 5 received placebo; per-sample allocation not given. Sampling happened 63 days after the first vaccine or placebo injection. This table comes from immunoSEQ multiplex PCR, and its TCRdb copy is limited to in-frame clones, with some not included. The sample lists hundreds of thousands of clones, approximately 92% occurring once. The sequenced sample was peripheral blood, obtained in a trial of Ad26.COV2.S vaccine versus placebo. Receptors originate from a person between 18 and 65 years old who received the Ad26.COV2.S COVID-19 vaccine or a placebo.

The chain joins TRBV12-5 to TRBJ1-1, with D hard to call. The V and J ends lost 6 bases and 3 bases respectively, with 8 bases between them. The CDR3 is 12 amino acids. The germline gives CDR1 LGHNT, CDR2 FRNRAP. The CDR3 reads CASGWVDTEAFF. CDR3 DNA: TGTGCTAGTGGCTGGGTAGACACTGAAGCTTTCTTT.

The chain joins TRBV4-3 to TRBJ2-3; no definite D call. V was clipped by 0 bases and J by 2 bases, with 12 bases between them. Germline V gives CDR1 LGHNA, CDR2 YSLEER. This CDR3 spans 16 amino acids. In nucleotides, the CDR3 is TGCGCCAGCAGCCAAGATCTAGTTCGACCCACAGATACGCAGTATTTT. It specifies CASSQDLVRPTDTQYF.

V is TRBV7-6 and J is TRBJ1-6, with 7 bases that match TRBD1. Per the germline V gene, CDR1 is SGHVS and CDR2 is FNYEAQ. Trimming removed 5 bases from V and 4 bases from J; junction bases left unmatched: 14. The CDR3 covers 18 residues. In DNA, the CDR3 is TGTGCCAGCAGCAAACGGGTCGCGGGACAGAAGTATAATTCACCCCTCCACTTT. Translating gives CASSKRVAGQKYNSPLHF.

The V gene is TRBV7-8, the J gene TRBJ2-3; D remains unclear. V was pared by 5 bases and J by 2 bases, with 17 bases between. The germline V gene has CDR1 SGHVS and CDR2 FQNEAQ. The CDR3 length is 16 residues. The CDR3 protein is CASSRWASLPTDTQYF. CDR3 sequence (DNA): TGTGCCAGCAGCCGATGGGCCTCACTGCCCACAGATACGCAGTATTTT.

V is TRBV28 and J is TRBJ1-5; 7 bases fit TRBD1. Germline V lookup: CDR1 MDHEN, CDR2 SYDVKM. The trim removed 11 bases at V and 3 bases at J, leaving 16 bases unmatched. The CDR3 has 16 amino acids. The DNA of the CDR3 is TGTGCCGTCTCCGGGACAGAAGGTGTGGACAATCAGCCCCAGCATTTT. Translating gives CAVSGTEGVDNQPQHF.

The rearrangement joins TRBV18 to TRBJ1-4, with TRBD1 as a possible D gene (5 bases). V was cut by 2 bases and J by 9 bases, with 16 bases left in between. Germline CDR1 KGHSH, CDR2 LQKENI. The CDR3 spans 15 residues. Written as DNA, the CDR3 is TGTGCCAGCTCACCAGGGCAGGGTAATTTGAAAAAACTGTTTTTT. Its protein is CASSPGQGNLKKLFF.

The V gene is TRBV3-1 (or the pseudogene TRBV3-2), the J gene TRBJ2-1; TRBD2 aligns across 14 bases. The germline V gene has CDR1 LGHDT and CDR2 YNNKEL (reference sequence). V was clipped by 1 base and J by 3 bases; unmatched bases: 8. This CDR3 is built from 19 residues. The CDR3 loop is CASSQGTGLAGVSYNEQFF. For the CDR3, the DNA is TGTGCCAGCAGCCAAGGGACGGGACTAGCGGGAGTGAGCTACAATGAGCAGTTCTTC.

The rearrangement uses TRBV7-9 and TRBJ1-2; unclear D gene. V lost 5 bases and J lost 3, with 10 bases in between. The CDR3 consists of 13 residues. Germline loops: CDR1 SEHNR, CDR2 FQNEAQ (reference sequence). CDR3 in amino acids: CASSRARDYGYTF. DNA of the CDR3: TGTGCCAGCAGCCGTGCGAGAGACTATGGCTACACCTTC.

There are a few counts of this clone. V usage is TRBV4-1 and J usage is TRBJ2-1; D is tentatively TRBD1 or TRBD2 (5 bases each). The ends were cut back, 4 bases at V and 0 bases at J, with 19 bases in the middle. The CDR3 has 18 amino acids. Germline V CDR1 and CDR2: MGHRA, YSYEKL. The CDR3: CASSRERSRGSSYNEQFF. CDR3 bases: TGCGCCAGCAGCCGTGAGAGATCCCGGGGCAGCTCCTACAATGAGCAGTTCTTC.

The chain recombines TRBV5-1 with TRBJ1-1; TRBD1 matches 9 bases. J was trimmed by 1 base and V by 4 bases; bases with no gene match: 5. Germline values: CDR1 SGHRS, CDR2 YFSETQ. The CDR3 is 15 residues long. CDR3 loop: CASSQGTGRNTEAFF. CDR3 bases: TGCGCCAGCAGCCAAGGGACAGGGAGGAACACTGAAGCTTTCTTT.

The table lists this clone with a count of one. V and J are TRBV14 and TRBJ2-5; the match to TRBD2 covers 9 bases. Germline-derived CDR1 and CDR2 are SGHDN and FVKESK. The J segment lost 2 bases and the V segment lost 0 bases, leaving 10 bases of the junction unmatched. The CDR3 runs to 18 residues. CDR3 sequence reads: CASSQDRFRGGEQETQYF. The CDR3 bases are TGTGCCAGCAGCCAAGACCGGTTCCGCGGGGGGGAACAAGAGACCCAGTACTTC.

The rearrangement uses TRBV28 and TRBJ1-2; 7 positions match TRBD1. From germline, CDR1 is MDHEN and CDR2 SYDVKM. V gave up 7 bases and J gave up 2 bases; unmatched junction bases: 16. This CDR3 is 17 amino acids long. CDR3 residues: CASNTPLWTGANYGYTF. DNA of the CDR3: TGTGCCAGCAACACCCCCCTGTGGACAGGCGCAAACTATGGCTACACCTTC.

This clone occurred once. This chain uses TRBV5-1 with TRBJ2-3; either TRBD1 or TRBD2 may supply D (5 bases each). The CDR3 length is 14 residues. Germline loops: CDR1 SGHRS, CDR2 YFSETQ. V was shortened by 6 bases and J by 6 bases, with 17 bases between the two germline ends. The CDR3 is CASNSDGGTDTQYF. The CDR3 DNA reads as TGCGCCAGCAATTCCGATGGGGGAACCGATACGCAGTATTTT.

This clone was seen just once. The V call is TRBV10-3, the J call TRBJ1-6, with 8 bases fitting TRBD1. The CDR3 spans 12 residues. The germline V gene has CDR1 ENHRY and CDR2 SYGVKD. Germline trimming cut 10 bases from V and 8 bases from J; bases unmatched to any gene: 4. The CDR3 bases are TGTGCCAGCGGACAGGGAGATTCACCCCTCCACTTT. Residues: CASGQGDSPLHF.

V usage is TRBV18 and J usage is TRBJ2-7; D is uncertain. Germline assignment: CDR1 KGHSH and CDR2 LQKENI. The length of the CDR3 is 15 residues. V lost 3 bases, J lost 9 bases, and 21 bases lay in between. CDR3 residues: CASSPNNDPTRGQYV. The CDR3 DNA reads TGTGCCAGCTCACCTAATAACGACCCTACGAGAGGGCAGTACGTC.

This chain connects TRBV27 to TRBJ2-3; unclear D gene. V lost 8 bases, J lost 1 base, and 10 bases lay in between. The CDR3 has 13 residues. Germline-derived CDR1 and CDR2 are MNHEY and SMNVEV (reference sequence). The CDR3 here is CASWVRGTDTQYF. CDR3 bases: TGTGCCAGCTGGGTACGAGGCACAGATACGCAGTATTTT.

Here the CDR3 reads CASRWDSYNEQFF. The CDR3 region has the DNA TGCGCCAGCCGCTGGGACTCCTACAATGAGCAGTTCTTC. The J gene is TRBJ2-1, the V gene TRBV5-1; D uncertain. There are 13 residues in the CDR3. Germline CDR1 and CDR2: SGHRS and YFSETQ. The V end lost 7 bases, the J end lost 0 bases, and 8 bases lay between the germline ends.